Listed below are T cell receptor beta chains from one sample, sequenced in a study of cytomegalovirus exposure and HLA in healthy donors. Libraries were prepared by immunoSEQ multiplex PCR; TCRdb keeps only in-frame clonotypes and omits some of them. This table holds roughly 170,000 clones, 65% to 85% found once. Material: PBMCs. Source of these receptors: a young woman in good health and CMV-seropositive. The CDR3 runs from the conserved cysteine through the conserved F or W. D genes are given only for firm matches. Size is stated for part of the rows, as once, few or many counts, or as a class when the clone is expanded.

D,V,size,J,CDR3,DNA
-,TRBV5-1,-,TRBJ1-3,CASSSSVSGNTIYF,TGCGCCAGCAGCTCAAGCGTCTCTGGAAACACCATATATTTT
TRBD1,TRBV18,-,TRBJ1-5,CASSPPTGGANNQPQHF,TGTGCCAGCTCACCACCCACAGGGGGTGCAAACAATCAGCCCCAGCATTTT
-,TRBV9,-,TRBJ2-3,CASSVGSGADTQYF,TGTGCCAGCAGCGTAGGATCGGGGGCAGATACGCAGTATTTT
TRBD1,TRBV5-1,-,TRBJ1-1,CASSPRQGITEAFF,TGCGCCAGCAGCCCCAGACAGGGGATCACTGAAGCTTTCTTT
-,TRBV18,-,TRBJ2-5,CASSPPIQQETQYF,TGTGCCAGCTCACCACCGATCCAGCAAGAGACCCAGTACTTC
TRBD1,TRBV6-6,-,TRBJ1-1,CASSTGELEAFF,TGTGCCAGCAGCACAGGGGAGCTTGAAGCTTTCTTT
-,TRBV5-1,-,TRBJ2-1,CASSLDSGGHNEQFF,TGCGCCAGCAGCCTCGACTCAGGGGGGCACAATGAGCAGTTCTTC
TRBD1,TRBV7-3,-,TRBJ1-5,CASSVGQGQPQHF,TGTGCCAGCAGCGTAGGACAGGGACAGCCCCAGCATTTT
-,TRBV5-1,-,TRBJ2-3,CASSLGHLTDTQYF,TGCGCCAGCAGCTTGGGACACCTCACAGATACGCAGTATTTT
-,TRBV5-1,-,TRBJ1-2,CASSLQESYGYTF,TGCGCCAGCAGCTTACAGGAATCCTATGGCTACACCTTC
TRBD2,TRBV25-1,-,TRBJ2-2,CASSESGGGANTGELFF,TGTGCCAGCAGTGAATCCGGCGGGGGAGCTAACACCGGGGAGCTGTTTTTT
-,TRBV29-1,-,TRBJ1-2,CSVRSQGPGYTF,TGCAGCGTGAGGTCGCAGGGGCCTGGCTACACCTTC
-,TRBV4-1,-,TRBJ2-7,CASSQDPGFSSYEQYF,TGCGCCAGCAGCCAGGACCCAGGGTTTAGCTCCTACGAGCAGTACTTC
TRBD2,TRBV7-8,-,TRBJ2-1,CASSWGLGVGSEQFF,TGTGCCAGCAGCTGGGGACTAGGGGTGGGTTCTGAGCAGTTCTTC
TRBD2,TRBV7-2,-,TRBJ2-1,CASSLSLMGAGGLNEQFF,TGTGCCAGCAGCTTATCTTTGATGGGAGCGGGGGGCCTCAATGAGCAGTTCTTC
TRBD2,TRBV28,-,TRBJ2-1,CASLAGQNNEQFF,TGTGCCAGCCTAGCGGGGCAAAACAATGAGCAGTTCTTC
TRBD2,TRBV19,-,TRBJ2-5,CASSMQRGYQETQYF,TGTGCCAGTAGTATGCAGCGGGGGTACCAAGAGACCCAGTACTTC
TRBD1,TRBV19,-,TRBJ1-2,CASSIDGTGHLGYTF,TGTGCCAGTAGTATAGATGGGACAGGACACCTTGGCTACACCTTC
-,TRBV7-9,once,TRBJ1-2,CASSSPSGVAGYTF,TGTGCCAGCAGCTCACCCTCGGGGGTTGCTGGCTACACCTTC
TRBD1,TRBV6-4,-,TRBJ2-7,CASITYRGFYEQYF,TGTGCCAGCATTACTTACAGGGGCTTCTACGAGCAGTACTTC
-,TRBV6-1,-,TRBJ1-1,CASSGEENTEAFF,TGTGCCAGCAGTGGAGAGGAGAACACTGAAGCTTTCTTT
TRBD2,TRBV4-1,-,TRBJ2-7,CASSLKVSSGVSSYEQYF,TGCGCCAGCAGCCTGAAAGTCTCTAGCGGGGTGAGCTCCTACGAGCAGTACTTC
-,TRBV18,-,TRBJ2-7,CASSPQLGEQYF,TGTGCCAGCTCACCCCAACTCGGCGAGCAGTACTTC
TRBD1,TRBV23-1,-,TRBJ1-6,CASSRKDGTELLWGYSPLHF,TGCGCCAGCAGTCGAAAAGACGGGACAGAGTTACTCTGGGGCTATTCACCCCTCCACTTT
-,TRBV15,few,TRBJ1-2,CATRRRDHYGYTF,TGTGCCACACGGCGCAGGGATCACTATGGCTACACCTTC
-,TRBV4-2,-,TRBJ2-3,CASSQTKAGSGDTQYF,TGTGCCAGCAGCCAGACTAAGGCAGGAAGCGGGGATACGCAGTATTTT
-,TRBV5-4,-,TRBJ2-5,CASSAVPNRQETQYF,TGTGCCAGCAGCGCTGTGCCTAATCGTCAAGAGACCCAGTACTTC
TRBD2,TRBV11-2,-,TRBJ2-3,CASSLIAGTDTQYF,TGTGCCAGCAGCCTCATAGCGGGGACAGATACGCAGTATTTT
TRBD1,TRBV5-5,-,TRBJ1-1,CASSLKLTGTGGSGSAEAFF,TGTGCCAGCAGCTTGAAGCTCACCGGGACAGGGGGCTCAGGGAGTGCTGAAGCTTTCTTT
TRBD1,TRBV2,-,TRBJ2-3,CASSYRGGTDTQYF,TGTGCCAGCAGCTACAGGGGCGGCACAGATACGCAGTATTTT
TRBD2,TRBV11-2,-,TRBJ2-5,CASRPIAGGNQETQYF,TGTGCCAGCAGACCAATAGCGGGGGGGAACCAAGAGACCCAGTACTTC
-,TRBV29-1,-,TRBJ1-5,CSGSTGSNQPQHF,TGCAGCGGGAGTACGGGGAGCAATCAGCCCCAGCATTTT
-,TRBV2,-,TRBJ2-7,CASRVSGSYEQYF,TGTGCCAGCAGGGTATCAGGGTCCTACGAGCAGTACTTC
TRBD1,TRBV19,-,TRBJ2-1,CASSILGQGYNEQFF,TGTGCCAGTAGTATTCTGGGACAGGGGTACAATGAGCAGTTCTTC
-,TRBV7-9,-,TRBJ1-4,CASYKRNNGYEKLFF,TGTGCCAGCTACAAACGAAACAATGGCTATGAAAAACTGTTTTTT
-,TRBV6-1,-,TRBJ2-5,CASGWTAGGRETQYF,TGTGCCAGCGGATGGACAGCTGGCGGGAGAGAGACCCAGTACTTC
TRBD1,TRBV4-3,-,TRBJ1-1,CASSQVTGAGGTEAFF,TGCGCCAGCAGCCAGGTTACAGGGGCGGGTGGGACTGAAGCTTTCTTT
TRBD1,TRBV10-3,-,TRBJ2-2,CAISARPGQGISGELFF,TGTGCCATCAGTGCTAGGCCGGGACAGGGAATTTCCGGGGAGCTGTTTTTT
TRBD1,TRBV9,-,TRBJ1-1,CASSVGDRETEAFF,TGTGCCAGCAGCGTAGGTGACAGGGAAACTGAAGCTTTCTTT
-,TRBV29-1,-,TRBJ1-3,CSVVRGPGNTIYF,TGCAGCGTTGTAAGAGGGCCTGGAAACACCATATATTTT
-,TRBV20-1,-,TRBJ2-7,CSVPDSNEQYF,TGCAGTGTCCCGGACAGCAACGAGCAGTACTTC
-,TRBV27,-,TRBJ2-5,CASSFSPRGWQETQYF,TGTGCCAGCAGTTTTTCTCCCAGGGGTTGGCAAGAGACCCAGTACTTC
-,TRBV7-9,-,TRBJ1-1,CASSLVGQGNTEAFF,TGTGCCAGCAGCTTAGTGGGGCAGGGGAACACTGAAGCTTTCTTT
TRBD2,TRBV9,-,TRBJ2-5,CASSEIQTSGGWETQYF,TGTGCCAGCAGCGAAATACAGACTAGCGGGGGGTGGGAGACCCAGTACTTC
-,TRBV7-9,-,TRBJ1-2,CASSQGPGNGYTF,TGTGCCAGCAGCCAGGGGCCAGGGAATGGCTACACCTTC
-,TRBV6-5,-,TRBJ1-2,CASSTPRLNYGYTF,TGTGCCAGCAGCACACCCAGACTTAACTATGGCTACACCTTC
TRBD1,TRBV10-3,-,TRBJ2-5,CAISESRDRGSQYF,TGTGCCATCAGTGAGTCCCGGGACAGGGGCTCCCAGTACTTC
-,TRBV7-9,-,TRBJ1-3,CASSPRAGNTIYF,TGTGCCAGCAGCCCCCGAGCCGGAAACACCATATATTTT
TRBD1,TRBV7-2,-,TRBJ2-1,CASSKKTGGSEQFF,TGTGCCAGCAGCAAAAAGACAGGGGGCAGTGAGCAGTTCTTC
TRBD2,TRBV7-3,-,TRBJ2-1,CASSPGTSVIDEQFF,TGTGCCAGCAGCCCCGGGACTAGCGTTATCGATGAGCAGTTCTTC
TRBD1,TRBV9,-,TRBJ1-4,CASSVGGTGDEKLFF,TGTGCCAGCAGCGTAGGTGGGACAGGGGATGAAAAACTGTTTTTT
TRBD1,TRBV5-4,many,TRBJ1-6,CASSLQTGDNSPLHF,TGTGCCAGCAGCCTTCAGACAGGGGATAATTCACCCCTCCACTTT
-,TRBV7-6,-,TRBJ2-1,CASSPLSIIGGLSRNEQFF,TGTGCCAGCAGCCCGCTCTCAATAATAGGGGGTTTATCCCGCAATGAGCAGTTCTTC
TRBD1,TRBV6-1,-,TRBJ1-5,CASSGQGAVNQPQHF,TGTGCCAGCAGTGGGCAGGGGGCGGTCAATCAGCCCCAGCATTTT
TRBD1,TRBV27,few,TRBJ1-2,CASSLGTGHGYTF,TGTGCCAGCAGTTTGGGGACAGGGCATGGCTACACCTTC
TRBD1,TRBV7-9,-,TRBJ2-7,CASSLGGGGQENEQYF,TGTGCCAGCAGCTTAGGGGGTGGAGGACAGGAAAACGAGCAGTACTTC
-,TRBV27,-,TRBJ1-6,CASSRKRDSPLHF,TGTGCCAGCAGTAGGAAGCGTGATTCACCCCTCCACTTT
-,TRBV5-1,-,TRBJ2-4,CASSFGEAKNIQYF,TGCGCCAGCAGCTTCGGGGAGGCCAAAAACATTCAGTACTTC
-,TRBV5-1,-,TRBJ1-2,CASSLRTGGYTF,TGCGCCAGCAGCTTACGAACAGGTGGCTACACCTTC
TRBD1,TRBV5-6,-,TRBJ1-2,CASSPGQGLGYTF,TGTGCCAGCAGCCCGGGACAGGGCCTCGGCTACACCTTC